This TCR beta chain was documented in a study of T cell clonality in common variable immunodeficiency. This CDR3 spans 15 amino acids. Trimming cost V 1 base and J 2 bases, with 14 bases left between them. Germline CDR1 is SQVTM and CDR2 is ANQGSEA. Data came from immunoSEQ multiplex PCR; TCRdb stores just in-frame clones and leaves some out. Observed are some 19,000 clones, no singletons, with the top ten taking around a quarter. Patients had low serum IgG, IgA and/or IgM and specific antibody deficiency. Most patients and controls had Caucasian heritage. This clone has ten or more counts. What it recognizes is unknown. With the read ending 3 residues before the CDR3 end, the germline J gene is used to fill in that end. Regarding the study as a whole: Compared with controls, CVID subjects had fewer shared TCRbeta clones. Fewer deletions and N-nucleotide insertions were reportedly seen in common variable immunodeficiency TCR beta sequences.

The sequencing input was peripheral blood mononuclear cells. The clonotype comes from a human donor with common variable immunodeficiency. The J gene is TRBJ1-1, the V gene TRBV29-1; tentative D call: TRBD1 (6 bases). The CDR3 DNA, read in part, is TGCAGCGTTGAAGGGACAGCCGAGTCTAACACTGAA. Translation gives CSVEGTAESNTE. In full, the CDR3 is CSVEGTAESNTEAFF.